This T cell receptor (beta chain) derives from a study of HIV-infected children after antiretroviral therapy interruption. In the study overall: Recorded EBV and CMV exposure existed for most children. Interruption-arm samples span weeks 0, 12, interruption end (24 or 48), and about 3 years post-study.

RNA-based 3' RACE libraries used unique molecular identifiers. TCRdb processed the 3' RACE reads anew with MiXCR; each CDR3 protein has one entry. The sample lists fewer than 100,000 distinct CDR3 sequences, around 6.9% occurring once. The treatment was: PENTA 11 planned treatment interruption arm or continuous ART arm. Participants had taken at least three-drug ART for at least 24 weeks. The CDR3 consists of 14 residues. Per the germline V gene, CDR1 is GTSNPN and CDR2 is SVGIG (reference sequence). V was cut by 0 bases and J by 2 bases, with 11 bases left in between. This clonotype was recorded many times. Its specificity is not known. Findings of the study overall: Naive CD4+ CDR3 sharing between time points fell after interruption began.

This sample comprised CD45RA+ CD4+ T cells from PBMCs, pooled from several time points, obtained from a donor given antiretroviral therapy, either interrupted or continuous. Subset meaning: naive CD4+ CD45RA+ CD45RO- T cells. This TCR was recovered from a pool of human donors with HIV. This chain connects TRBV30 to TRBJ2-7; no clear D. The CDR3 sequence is CAWSVSRLTYEQYF. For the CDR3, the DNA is TGTGCCTGGAGTGTATCAAGGCTCACCTACGAGCAGTACTTC.